These 20 T cell receptor beta chains were all obtained from the same sample, sequenced in a study of blood T cell repertoires in COVID-19. Repertoires were generated with immunoSEQ multiplex PCR, while TCRdb's copy carries only in-frame clones and drops some. The sample lists hundreds of thousands of clones; almost 85% were seen once. Sequencing was carried out using peripheral blood. The receptor set was obtained from a woman of 80 years or more with acute or convalescent COVID-19.

V gene TRBV18 combines with J gene TRBJ1-1, with 8 bases matching TRBD1. The ends lost 0 bases at V and 4 bases at J; junction bases unmatched: 7. In germline, CDR1 is KGHSH, CDR2 LQKENI. CDR3 length equals 16 residues. In DNA, the CDR3 is TGTGCCAGCTCACCACCTTGGACAGGGCTCACCACTGAAGCTTTCTTT. Translating it yields CASSPPWTGLTTEAFF. The full variable domain, in which reference TRBV18 and TRBJ1-1 provide the parts outside the CDR3, is NAGVMQNPRHLVRRRGQEARLRCSPMKGHSHVYWYRQLPEEGLKFMVYLQKENIIDESGMPKERFSAEFPKEGPSILRIQQVVRGDSAAYFCASSPPWTGLTTEAFFGQGTRLTVV.

The J gene is TRBJ1-2, the V gene TRBV7-3, with D perhaps TRBD1 (6 bases). Per germline, CDR1 SGHTA and CDR2 FQGTGA. V dropped 1 base and J dropped 8 bases, with 14 bases sitting between them. This CDR3 has 14 amino acids. CDR3 amino acids: CASSLNPQGQGYTF. The CDR3, as DNA: TGTGCCAGCAGCTTAAACCCTCAGGGGCAAGGCTACACCTTC.

This clone has just one count. The genes are TRBV11-1 and TRBJ2-1; D perhaps matches TRBD2 (6 bases). Trimming pared 5 bases from V and 8 bases from J, leaving 19 bases between. This CDR3 region has 15 residues. Germline V lookup: CDR1 SGHAT, CDR2 FQDESV (reference sequence). Here the CDR3 reads CASSEPGLGIDEQFF. The CDR3 DNA reads TGTGCCAGCAGCGAACCGGGACTTGGAATAGATGAGCAGTTCTTC. Full variable domain (outside the CDR3, taken from reference TRBV11-1 and TRBJ2-1): EAEVAQSPRYKITEKSQAVAFWCDPISGHATLYWYRQILGQGPELLVQFQDESVVDDSQLPKDRFSAERLKGVDSTLKIQPAELGDSAMYLCASSEPGLGIDEQFFGPGTRLTVL.

The chain joins TRBV18 to TRBJ1-5; D gene uncertain. The V and J ends lost 5 bases and 7 bases respectively, with 15 bases between them. Germline CDR1 reads KGHSH; CDR2 reads LQKENI. This CDR3 is 14 amino acids long. CDR3: CASSEYGRVQPQHF. The CDR3 DNA reads as TGTGCCAGCTCAGAGTACGGGAGGGTACAGCCCCAGCATTTT.

The J gene is TRBJ1-4, the V gene TRBV4-2; D remains ambiguous. This CDR3 has 17 amino acids. V lost 6 bases and J lost 0, with 17 bases in between. The V gene's germline CDR1 is LGHNA and CDR2 YNFKEQ. CDR3 loop: CASRPFSGKATNEKLFF. DNA for the CDR3: TGTGCCAGCAGACCTTTTAGCGGGAAAGCAACTAATGAAAAACTGTTTTTT.

The chain employs TRBV4-2 and TRBJ1-3, with TRBD1 identical over 8 bases. Trimming took 4 bases from V and 4 from J; bases not matched to a gene: 9. Germline lookup yields CDR1 LGHNA and CDR2 YNFKEQ. The CDR3 covers 16 residues. The CDR3 spells CASSLPLQGGGNTIYF. CDR3 nucleotides: TGTGCCAGCAGCCTGCCGTTACAGGGGGGCGGAAACACCATATATTTT.

This clone was seen just once. The rearrangement links TRBV4-1 to TRBJ2-1, with a tentative D call TRBD1 (5 bases). The CDR3 runs 17 residues. The V gene's germline CDR1 is MGHRA and CDR2 YSYEKL. Trimming removed 1 base at V and 2 bases at J, with 15 bases between. DNA of the CDR3: TGCGCCAGCAGCCAAGGCTTAGGAGCAGGGACCTACAATGAGCAGTTCTTC. Translating it yields CASSQGLGAGTYNEQFF.

The genes are TRBV19 and TRBJ2-2; TRBD1 agrees at 10 bases. CDR1 and CDR2 (germline): LNHDA, SQIVND (reference sequence). The CDR3 is 17 residues long. V lost 5 bases and J lost 14; bases outside the gene matches: 20. The CDR3 sequence: CASSWGIDRGRRPTLFF. For the CDR3, the DNA is TGTGCCAGTAGTTGGGGAATCGACAGGGGGCGCCGTCCCACCCTGTTTTTT.

V is TRBV18 and J is TRBJ1-1; 8 positions agree with TRBD1. Trimming took 4 bases from V and 6 from J; bases not matched to a gene: 7. The germline V gene encodes CDR1 KGHSH and CDR2 LQKENI. The CDR3 has 14 residues. The CDR3 reads CASSLTGGYAEAFF. DNA of the CDR3: TGTGCCAGCTCACTCACAGGGGGGTATGCTGAAGCTTTCTTT.

V gene TRBV4-2 combines with J gene TRBJ2-3; D gene unclear. This CDR3 is 12 amino acids long. Germline CDR1 is LGHNA and CDR2 is YNFKEQ. V lost 2 bases and J 6 bases, leaving 6 bases between the germline ends. CDR3: CASSQTWDTQYF. In nucleotides, the CDR3 is TGTGCCAGCAGCCAAACTTGGGATACGCAGTATTTT.

A note on this clone: An end of the junction does not agree with germline; a read error may underlie this. Different DNA sequences within this sample yield the same CDR3. The V gene is TRBV6-6, the J gene TRBJ1-5; maybe TRBD1 (6 bases). From germline, CDR1 is MNHNY and CDR2 SVGAGI (reference sequence). CDR3 length: 14 amino acids. CDR3 sequence: CASSSGASNQPQHF. CDR3 in DNA: TGTGCCAGCAGTTCAGGGGCTAGCAATCAACCCCAGCATTTT.

The chain employs TRBV5-4 and TRBJ2-1, with 9 bases identical to TRBD2. The CDR3 contains 15 residues. J gave up 7 bases and V 0 bases, and 5 bases lay outside the gene matches. The V gene's germline CDR1 is SGHNT and CDR2 YYREEE (reference sequence). The CDR3 DNA reads as TGTGCCAGCAGCTTGGACGGTCTAGCGGGAAATGAGCAGTTCTTC. Its protein product is CASSLDGLAGNEQFF.

The rearrangement uses TRBV6-2 or TRBV6-3 and TRBJ1-2, with 8 bases identical to TRBD1. V lost 4 bases and J lost 4; bases outside the gene matches: 11. Germline CDR1 and CDR2: MNHEY and SVGEGT. This CDR3 is built from 16 residues. DNA of the CDR3: TGTGCCAGCAGTTCCACGGCGGGACAGGCGGGCTATGGCTACACCTTC. Its protein product is CASSSTAGQAGYGYTF.

The chain has TRBV5-5 and TRBJ1-1, with 8 bases matching TRBD1. The CDR3 is made up of 14 amino acids. J was trimmed by 1 base and V by 4 bases; bases with no gene match: 3. Germline lookup yields CDR1 SGHKS and CDR2 YYEKEE (reference sequence). The CDR3 protein is CASSATGANTEAFF. CDR3 DNA: TGTGCCAGCAGCGCGACAGGGGCGAACACTGAAGCTTTCTTT.

This clone showed up just once. The CDR3 spells CASSYGRSGGQETQYF. CDR3 DNA sequence: TGTGCCAGCAGCTACGGACGTAGCGGGGGGCAAGAGACCCAGTACTTC. The rearrangement links TRBV7-9 to TRBJ2-5; 10 bases line up with TRBD2. V shed 4 bases and J 2 bases; nucleotides not matched to a gene: 7. CDR1 and CDR2 (germline): SEHNR, FQNEAQ (reference sequence). The CDR3 loop spans 16 amino acids.

For this clone: A much larger clone lies one base from this, so it may be a read error. J is TRBJ2-2 and V is TRBV7-2; D may be TRBD1 (5 bases). With 1 base removed from V and 6 bases from J, the gap between germline ends came to 6 bases. Germline V gene data show CDR1 as SGHTA and CDR2 as FQGNSA. The CDR3 loop spans 13 amino acids. The CDR3 loop is CASSLEGAGELFF. CDR3 DNA sequence: TGTGCCAGCAGCTTAGAAGGGGCCGGGGAGCTGTTTTTT.

The rearrangement uses TRBV24-1 and TRBJ2-1; the match to TRBD1 covers 10 bases. The CDR3 runs to 14 residues. With 4 bases clipped from V and 8 bases from J, the junction kept 4 bases outside the gene matches. CDR1 is KGHDR and CDR2 is SFDVKD in the germline V gene. The CDR3 reads CATSEPDRGDEQFF. The CDR3, as DNA: TGTGCCACCAGTGAACCGGACAGGGGGGATGAGCAGTTCTTC.

This clone has a single count. The chain links TRBV18 to TRBJ2-2, with 8 bases lining up with TRBD2. This CDR3 spans 15 amino acids. V shed 3 bases, J shed 4 bases, and the junction held 4 bases outside the gene matches. Germline CDR1 reads KGHSH; CDR2 reads LQKENI. The CDR3 is CASSPGTRGTGELFF. CDR3 coding DNA: TGTGCCAGCTCACCGGGGACTAGGGGCACCGGGGAGCTGTTTTTT.

This chain uses TRBV28 with TRBJ1-1, with TRBD1 identical over 8 bases. V gave up 6 bases and J gave up 5 bases; unmatched junction bases: 5. Germline CDR1 MDHEN, CDR2 SYDVKM. This CDR3 is built from 13 residues. The CDR3, as DNA: TGTGCCAGCAGCACAGGGGGGTATACTGAAGCTTTCTTT. Protein: CASSTGGYTEAFF.

This rearrangement joins TRBV5-1 to TRBJ2-1, with D possibly matching TRBD1 (5 bases). Between the trimmed V and J ends, which lost 0 bases and 0 bases, there was a span of 7 bases. The CDR3 has 15 amino acids. Per germline, CDR1 SGHRS and CDR2 YFSETQ. The CDR3 sequence is CASSLDRSSYNEQFF. DNA of the CDR3: TGCGCCAGCAGCTTGGACAGGAGCTCCTACAATGAGCAGTTCTTC.